This T cell receptor (beta chain) is from a study of blood T cell repertoires in COVID-19. Overall study context: Samples of COVID-19 (acute and convalescent) were obtained from the United States, Italy and Spain. PBMCs, B-cell-depleted T cells, or T cells were the source of the cDNA or gDNA that made up the material.

This clone was recorded once. Original processing notes: Reference gene primer amplification gave nucleated cell count estimates. Sequencing used immunoSEQ multiplex PCR; TCRdb keeps in-frame clones, though not all of them. V, J and clone size were drawn from that table, and D and trimming were deduced from the DNA. The table records around 60,000 clones, 70% to 90% of them present only once. The sequence came from a man aged 65 to 85 with acute or convalescent COVID-19. The sequencing sample was made of peripheral blood.

The CDR3: CASSRQGFDGYTF. The CDR3 nucleotides read TGTGCCAGTAGTAGACAGGGTTTTGATGGCTACACCTTC. This chain joins TRBV19 and TRBJ1-2; 7 bases are shared with TRBD1. Losses at the gene ends were 4 bases for V and 6 bases for J; bases not matched to a gene: 5. The CDR3 spans 13 residues. Germline V CDR1 and CDR2: LNHDA, SQIVND (reference sequence).